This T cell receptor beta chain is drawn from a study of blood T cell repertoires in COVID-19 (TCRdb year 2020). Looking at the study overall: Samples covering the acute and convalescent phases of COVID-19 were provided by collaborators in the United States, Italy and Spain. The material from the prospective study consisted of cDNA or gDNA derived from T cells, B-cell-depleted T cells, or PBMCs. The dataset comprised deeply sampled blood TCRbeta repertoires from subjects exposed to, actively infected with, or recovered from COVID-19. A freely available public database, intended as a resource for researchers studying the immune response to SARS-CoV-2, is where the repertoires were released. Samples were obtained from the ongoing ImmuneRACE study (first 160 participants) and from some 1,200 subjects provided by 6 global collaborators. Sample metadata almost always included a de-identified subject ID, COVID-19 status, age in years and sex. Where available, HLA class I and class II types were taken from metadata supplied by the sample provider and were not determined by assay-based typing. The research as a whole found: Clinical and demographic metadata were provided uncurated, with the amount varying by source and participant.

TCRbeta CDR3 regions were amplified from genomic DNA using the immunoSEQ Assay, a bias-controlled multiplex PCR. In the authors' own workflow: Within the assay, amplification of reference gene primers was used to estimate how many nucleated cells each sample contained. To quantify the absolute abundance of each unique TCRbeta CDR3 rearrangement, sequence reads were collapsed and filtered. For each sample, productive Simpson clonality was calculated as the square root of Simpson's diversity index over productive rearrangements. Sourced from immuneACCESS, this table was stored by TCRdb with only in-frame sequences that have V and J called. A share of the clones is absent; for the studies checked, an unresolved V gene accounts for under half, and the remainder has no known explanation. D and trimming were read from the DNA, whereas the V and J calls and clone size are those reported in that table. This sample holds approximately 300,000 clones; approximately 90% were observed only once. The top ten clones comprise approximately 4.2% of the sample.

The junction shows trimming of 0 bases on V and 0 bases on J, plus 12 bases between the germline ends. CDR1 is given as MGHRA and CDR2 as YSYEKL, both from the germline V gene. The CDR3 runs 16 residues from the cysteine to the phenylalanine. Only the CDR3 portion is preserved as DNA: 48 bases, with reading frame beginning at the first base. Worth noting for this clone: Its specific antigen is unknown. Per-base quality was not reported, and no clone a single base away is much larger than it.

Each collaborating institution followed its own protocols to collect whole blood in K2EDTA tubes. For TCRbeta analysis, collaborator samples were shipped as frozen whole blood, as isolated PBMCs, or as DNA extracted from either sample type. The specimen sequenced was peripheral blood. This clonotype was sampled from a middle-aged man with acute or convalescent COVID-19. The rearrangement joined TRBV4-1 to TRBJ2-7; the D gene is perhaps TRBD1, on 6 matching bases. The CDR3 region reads CASSQDVSRGSYEQYF. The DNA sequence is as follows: TGCGCCAGCAGCCAAGACGTTTCCAGGGGCTCCTACGAGCAGTACTTC.